The TCR beta chain under discussion was sequenced for a study of blood T cell repertoires in COVID-19. For the study at large: The samples span acute and convalescent COVID-19 from the United States, Italy and Spain. The cDNA or gDNA used as material had been derived from T cells, B-cell-depleted T cells, or PBMCs.

Source study methods: How many nucleated cells were present was estimated from reference gene primer amplification. Measured with immunoSEQ multiplex PCR; TCRdb has only the in-frame clones, and not every one. D and trimming were read from the DNA, whereas the V and J calls and clone size are those reported in that table. The table shows about 71,000 clones, with 80% to 90% occurring only once. Trimming removed 2 bases from V and 0 bases from J, with 13 bases in between. The length of the CDR3 is 16 residues. Germline V gene data show CDR1 as SGHAT and CDR2 as FQNNGV. V usage is TRBV11-2 and J usage is TRBJ1-1; a possible D gene is TRBD1 (6 bases). Sequencing used peripheral blood. The TCR comes from a human donor in a cohort sampled during active COVID-19. CDR3 coding DNA: TGTGCCAGCAGCTTATTCGGCAGGGGCCTGAACACTGAAGCTTTCTTT. Its protein product is CASSLFGRGLNTEAFF.